The 28 T cell receptor beta chains below were found in one sample sequenced in a study of control samples from healthy donors and cancer patients. TCRdb's table, derived via immunoSEQ multiplex PCR, lists solely in-frame clones and lacks some. The sample has around 50,000 clones; roughly 96% are singletons. The specimen sequenced was blood. The receptors were gathered from a man aged 30-40 years in good health.

The chain couples TRBV28 to TRBJ2-4; D may be TRBD2 (7 bases). CDR1 MDHEN and CDR2 SYDVKM come from the germline V gene. V was trimmed by 5 bases and J by 8 bases, leaving 37 bases between them. The CDR3 length is 21 residues. The CDR3, as DNA: TGTGCCAGCAGTCTATTAGCGAAAGGGGGAGGGCCGCAAGGGCGGGCGGACATTCAGTACTTC. Its translation is CASSLLAKGGGPQGRADIQYF.

The chain recombines TRBV6-6 with TRBJ2-7; 7 bases match TRBD1. Germline trimming cut 5 bases from V and 5 bases from J; bases unmatched to any gene: 6. Germline-derived CDR1 and CDR2 are MNHNY and SVGAGI (reference sequence). This CDR3 is built from 13 residues. CDR3 in DNA: TGTGCCAGCAGTCGACAGGGTATGAACGAGCAGTACTTC. Encoded protein: CASSRQGMNEQYF.

The CDR3 sequence: CAWGGQPNTEAFF. In DNA, the CDR3 is TGTGCCTGGGGAGGACAGCCGAACACTGAAGCTTTCTTT. This chain uses TRBV30 with TRBJ1-1; the D gene is possibly TRBD1 (6 bases). CDR1 and CDR2 (germline): GTSNPN, SVGIG (reference sequence). Trimming stripped 5 bases from V and 1 base from J, with 11 bases between. CDR3 length: 13 residues.

The chain carries TRBV7-6 and TRBJ2-2; 10 bases line up with TRBD2. Germline V lookup: CDR1 SGHVS, CDR2 FNYEAQ. The CDR3 contains 16 residues. Unmatched junction bases numbered 8, after V lost 5 bases and J lost 5 bases. The CDR3 protein is CASSTPPTSGTGELFF. The CDR3 nucleotides read TGTGCCAGCAGCACTCCTCCGACTAGCGGGACCGGGGAGCTGTTTTTT.

The genes are TRBV7-3 and TRBJ2-3; TRBD1 aligns across 8 bases. J gave up 1 base and V 6 bases, and 9 bases lay outside the gene matches. The CDR3 is 16 residues long. CDR1 is SGHTA, CDR2 FQGTGA, per germline. In DNA, the CDR3 is TGTGCCAGCAGTTACAATCCGGGACAGGGCACAGATACGCAGTATTTT. It is translated as CASSYNPGQGTDTQYF.

The chain links TRBV21-1 to TRBJ2-2; TRBD1, the table's D call, lacks a check against the DNA. TRBV21-1 is reported as a pseudogene. This CDR3 has 15 amino acids. The CDR3 nucleotides read TGTGCCAGCAGCAAAGGGGACAGGGGCACCGGGGAGCTGTTTTTT. This codes for CASSKGDRGTGELFF.

This chain joins TRBV4-3 and TRBJ2-7, with 7 bases aligning to TRBD2. V lost 5 bases and J lost 0; bases outside the gene matches: 7. The CDR3 is 15 residues long. Looked up from germline, CDR1 is LGHNA and CDR2 is YSLEER. The CDR3 is CASSKATSDSYEQYF. For the CDR3, the DNA is TGCGCCAGCAGCAAAGCCACTAGCGACTCCTACGAGCAGTACTTC.

V gene TRBV9 combines with J gene TRBJ2-1; D is undetermined. The length of the CDR3 is 13 residues. Trimming shortened V by 4 bases and J by 7 bases, and 12 bases separated the two germline ends. Germline V gene sequence: CDR1 SGDLS, CDR2 YYNGEE. The CDR3 DNA is TGTGCCAGCAGCCCGTTTGATGGTAATGAGCAGTTCTTC. This sequence encodes CASSPFDGNEQFF.

The chain links TRBV30 to TRBJ2-1; TRBD1 agrees at 8 bases. Germline trimming cut 4 bases from V and 6 bases from J; bases unmatched to any gene: 5. This CDR3 region has 13 residues. Germline CDR1 GTSNPN, CDR2 SVGIG (reference sequence). The CDR3 DNA sequence: TGTGCCTGGACGTGGACAGGGACCAATGAGCAGTTCTTC. Translated, it gives CAWTWTGTNEQFF.

This clone occurred once. J is TRBJ2-7 and V is TRBV4-1; D uncertain. The germline V gene encodes CDR1 MGHRA and CDR2 YSYEKL. The CDR3 totals 13 residues. V lost 2 bases, J lost 4 bases, and 9 bases lay in between. CDR3 amino acids: CASSQNAVYEQYF. CDR3 coding DNA: TGCGCCAGCAGCCAAAACGCAGTATACGAGCAGTACTTC.

The chain has TRBV7-9 and TRBJ1-4; 9 bases map to TRBD1. CDR1 and CDR2 from the germline V gene are SEHNR and FQNEAQ (reference sequence). This CDR3 comprises 16 residues. V gave up 5 bases and J gave up 2 bases; unmatched junction bases: 6. The CDR3 DNA reads TGTGCCAGCAGCCCGGGACAGGGCGGTACTAATGAAAAACTGTTTTTT. This translates into CASSPGQGGTNEKLFF.

To note about this clone: The same CDR3 is also encoded by other DNA sequences in this sample. In DNA, the CDR3 is TGTGCCTGGAGTGTATCGGGTGGGCCCTACGAGCAGTACTTC. This translates into CAWSVSGGPYEQYF. J is TRBJ2-7 and V is TRBV30; D is unresolved. Germline V gives CDR1 GTSNPN, CDR2 SVGIG (reference sequence). V was cut by 0 bases and J by 2 bases, with 11 bases left in between. The CDR3 totals 14 residues.

The chain combines TRBV19 with TRBJ2-1, with a tentative D call TRBD1 (8 bases). Germline loops: CDR1 LNHDA, CDR2 SQIVND (reference sequence). Trimming removed 5 bases at V and 10 bases at J, with 21 bases between. The CDR3 contains 15 residues. CDR3 sequence (DNA): TGTGCCAGTAGTGAGGGGGGGACAGGACGGTCCGAGCAGTTCTTC. It specifies CASSEGGTGRSEQFF.

This clone was picked up one time. The rearrangement joins TRBV30 to TRBJ1-6, with D unclear. Trimming stripped 3 bases from V and 8 bases from J, with 5 bases between. The germline CDR1 and CDR2 sequences are GTSNPN and SVGIG (reference sequence). The CDR3 contains 11 residues. This CDR3 reads CAWSYDSPLHF. DNA for the CDR3: TGTGCCTGGAGCTACGATTCACCCCTCCACTTT.

This sequence joins TRBV6-5 and TRBJ2-7, with unresolved D. V shed 5 bases and J shed 4 bases, with 18 bases lying between them. The CDR3 length is 15 residues. The germline gives CDR1 MNHEY, CDR2 SVGAGI. The CDR3 loop is CASSPTPRSGYEQYF. The DNA for the CDR3 is TGTGCCAGCAGTCCCACCCCCCGTTCTGGGTACGAGCAGTACTTC.

The rearrangement links TRBV7-9 to TRBJ2-1; TRBD2 agrees at 8 bases. This CDR3 is 15 amino acids long. CDR1 is SEHNR and CDR2 is FQNEAQ in the germline V gene (reference sequence). After removal of 3 bases from V and 2 bases from J, the junction contained 3 bases not matched to a gene. The CDR3 here is CASSLGLVPYNEQFF. CDR3 DNA sequence: TGTGCCAGCAGCTTGGGACTAGTGCCCTACAATGAGCAGTTCTTC.

Details on this clone: Without the conserved terminal phenylalanine or tryptophan, this CDR3 likely stems from a read error. It is unclear where the CDR3 begins or ends on the DNA, so no DNA is shown, and the CDR3 is as TCRdb lists it. The rearrangement uses TRBV5-6 and TRBJ1-1; the table's TRBD1 call for D was not verified on the DNA. A total of 15 residues make up the CDR3, ends included. Germline V gives CDR1 SGHDT, CDR2 YYEEEE. CDR3 in amino acids: CASSLAGTGGLSGSS.

J is TRBJ2-7 and V is TRBV7-8, with 11 positions matching TRBD2. CDR1 is SGHVS, CDR2 FQNEAQ, per germline. The CDR3 is made up of 17 amino acids. V lost 5 bases, J lost 5 bases, and 14 bases stayed unmatched. CDR3 sequence reads: CASSRRGLAASGDEQYF. CDR3 nucleotide sequence: TGTGCCAGCAGCAGAAGGGGACTAGCGGCTTCCGGGGACGAGCAGTACTTC.

V is TRBV6-6 and J is TRBJ2-2; TRBD2 aligns across 9 bases. Germline lookup yields CDR1 MNHNY and CDR2 SVGAGI (reference sequence). The trim removed 10 bases at V and 3 bases at J, leaving 9 bases unmatched. There are 15 residues in the CDR3. The CDR3 DNA reads as TGTGCCACCACCCCGGGACTAGCCCACACCGGGGAGCTGTTTTTT. It translates to CATTPGLAHTGELFF.

The table lists this clone with a count of one. The rearrangement joins TRBV28 to TRBJ1-5; TRBD1 might be the D (5 bases). The CDR3 consists of 15 residues. V was trimmed by 3 bases and J by 1 base, leaving 10 bases between them. Germline CDR1 MDHEN, CDR2 SYDVKM. In nucleotides, the CDR3 is TGTGCCAGCAGTTTGGTGGGGGAGAGCAATCAGCCCCAGCATTTT. Translating it yields CASSLVGESNQPQHF.

The chain has TRBV3-1 (or the pseudogene TRBV3-2) and TRBJ2-5, with TRBD2 as a possible D gene (6 bases). V was trimmed by 4 bases and J by 4 bases, leaving 10 bases between them. This CDR3 comprises 13 residues. The germline CDR1 and CDR2 sequences are LGHDT and YNNKEL (reference sequence). CDR3 sequence: CASSPISGETQYF. The CDR3, as DNA: TGTGCCAGCAGCCCCATTAGCGGAGAGACCCAGTACTTC.

This sequence joins TRBV9 and TRBJ1-2, with D unresolved. Trimming left V 0 bases short and J 4 bases short, with 4 bases between. Germline V CDR1 and CDR2: SGDLS, YYNGEE. This CDR3 spans 12 amino acids. CDR3 sequence (DNA): TGTGCCAGCAGCGTAGGTGGCTATGGCTACACCTTC. Protein product: CASSVGGYGYTF.

This chain joins TRBV5-1 and TRBJ2-1, with 8 bases matching TRBD2. After removal of 4 bases from V and 5 bases from J, the junction contained 2 bases not matched to a gene. The CDR3 is 13 amino acids. Germline V gene lookup returns CDR1 SGHRS and CDR2 YFSETQ. The CDR3 loop is CASSTGLDNEQFF. Written as DNA, the CDR3 is TGCGCCAGCAGCACGGGACTAGACAATGAGCAGTTCTTC. Together with reference TRBV5-1 and TRBJ2-1, the CDR3 gives the full variable domain: KAGVTQTPRYLIKTRGQQVTLSCSPISGHRSVSWYQQTPGQGLQFLFEYFSETQRNKGNFPGRFSGRQFSNSRSEMNVSTLELGDSALYLCASSTGLDNEQFFGPGTRLTVL.

The chain couples TRBV10-3 to TRBJ2-1, with TRBD2 as a possible D gene (5 bases). The CDR3 length is 14 residues. Germline V lookup: CDR1 ENHRY, CDR2 SYGVKD. With 1 base removed from V and 7 bases from J, the gap between germline ends came to 11 bases. The CDR3 sequence: CAISEYSGGNEQFF. Written as DNA, the CDR3 is TGTGCCATCAGTGAGTACAGCGGCGGTAATGAGCAGTTCTTC.

The J gene is TRBJ2-1, the V gene TRBV6-7; D perhaps matches TRBD1 (6 bases). TRBV6-7 is filed as an ORF, its function uncertain. The V gene lost 3 bases and the J gene lost 9 bases, with 21 bases spanning the gap. This CDR3 comprises 16 residues. The CDR3 loop is CASSYPSIPIQGEQFF. CDR3 nucleotide sequence: TGTGCCAGCAGTTATCCGTCAATCCCGATACAGGGTGAGCAGTTCTTC.

The V gene is TRBV7-2, the J gene TRBJ2-1; 8 bases match TRBD1. Trimming cost V 4 bases and J 6 bases; bases outside gene matches: 8. The CDR3 extends over 15 amino acids. Germline V gene lookup returns CDR1 SGHTA and CDR2 FQGNSA. The CDR3: CASSSRRGTGNEQFF. As DNA, the CDR3 is TGTGCCAGCAGCTCAAGGCGAGGGACAGGCAATGAGCAGTTCTTC.

V and J are TRBV10-3 and TRBJ1-4, with D possibly matching TRBD1 (5 bases). Germline lookup yields CDR1 ENHRY and CDR2 SYGVKD. This CDR3 is built from 14 residues. Deletions cut 10 bases from V and 4 bases from J, with 16 bases between. CDR3 DNA sequence: TGTGCCACCTCTGAACAGGCCAATAATGAAAAACTGTTTTTT. Amino acids: CATSEQANNEKLFF.

The V gene is TRBV6-5, the J gene TRBJ1-5; no clear D. Germline V gene sequence: CDR1 MNHEY, CDR2 SVGAGI. Trimming cost V 1 base and J 3 bases, with 7 bases left between them. CDR3 length equals 14 residues. CDR3 sequence (DNA): TGTGCCAGCAGTTACTACGGCGCCAATCAGCCCCAGCATTTT. Translating it yields CASSYYGANQPQHF.